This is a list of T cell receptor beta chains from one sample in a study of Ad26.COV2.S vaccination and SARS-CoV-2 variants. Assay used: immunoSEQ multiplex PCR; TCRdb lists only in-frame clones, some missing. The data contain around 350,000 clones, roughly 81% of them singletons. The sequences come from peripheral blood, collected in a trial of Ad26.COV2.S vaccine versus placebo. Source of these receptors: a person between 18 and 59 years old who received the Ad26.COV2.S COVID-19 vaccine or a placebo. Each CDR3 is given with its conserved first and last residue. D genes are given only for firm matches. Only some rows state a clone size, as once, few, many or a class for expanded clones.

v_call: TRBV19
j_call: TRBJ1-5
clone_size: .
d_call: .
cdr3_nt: TGTGCCAGTAGTATGTGGGGGGAGGCAAGCAATCAGCCCCAGCATTTT
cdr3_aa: CASSMWGEASNQPQHF

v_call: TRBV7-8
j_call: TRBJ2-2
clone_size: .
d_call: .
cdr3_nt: TGTGCCAGCAGGCCTCATTGGAGAAGGGACACCGGGGAGCTGTTTTTT
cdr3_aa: CASRPHWRRDTGELFF

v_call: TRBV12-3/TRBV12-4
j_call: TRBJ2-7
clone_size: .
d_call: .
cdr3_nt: TGTGCCAGCAGTCCAACCCCTCCCTACGAGCAGTACTTC
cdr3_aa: CASSPTPPYEQYF

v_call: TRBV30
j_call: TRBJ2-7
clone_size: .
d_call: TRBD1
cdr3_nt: TGTGCCTGGAGTGTACACGGCAGGGGGAGCTCCTACGAGCAGTACTTC
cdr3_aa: CAWSVHGRGSSYEQYF

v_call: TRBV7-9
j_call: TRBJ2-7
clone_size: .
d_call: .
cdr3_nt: TGTGCCAGCAGCTATGGGGGCGCGAACCACGAGCAGTACTTC
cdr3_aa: CASSYGGANHEQYF

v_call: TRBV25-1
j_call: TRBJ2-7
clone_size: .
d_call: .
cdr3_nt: TGTGCCAGCAGTCGGATGAGCTACGAGCAGTACTTC
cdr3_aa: CASSRMSYEQYF

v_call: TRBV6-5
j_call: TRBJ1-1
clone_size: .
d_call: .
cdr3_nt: TGTGCCAGCAATCCTTCGGGTACTGAAGCTTTCTTT
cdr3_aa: CASNPSGTEAFF

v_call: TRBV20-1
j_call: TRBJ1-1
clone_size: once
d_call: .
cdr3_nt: TGCAGTGCTAGACCTATGACTGAAGCTTTCTTT
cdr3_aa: CSARPMTEAFF

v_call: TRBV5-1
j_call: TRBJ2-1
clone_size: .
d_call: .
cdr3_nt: TGCGCCAGCAGCTTGGAGGGGAAAGGGAACAATGAGCAGTTCTTC
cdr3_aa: CASSLEGKGNNEQFF

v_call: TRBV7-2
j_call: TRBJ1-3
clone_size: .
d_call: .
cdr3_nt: TGTGCCAGCAGCGGGACTCAGTCTGGAAACACCATATATTTT
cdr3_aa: CASSGTQSGNTIYF

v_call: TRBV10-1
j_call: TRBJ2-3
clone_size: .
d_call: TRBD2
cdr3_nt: TGCGCCAGCACCGTAGCGGGTAGGATGTTGTATTTT
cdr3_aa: CASTVAGRMLYF

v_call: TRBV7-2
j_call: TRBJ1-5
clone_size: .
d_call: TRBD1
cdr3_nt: TGTGCCAGCAGCAAACCTCCGGGACAGGGTCAGCCCCAGCATTTT
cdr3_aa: CASSKPPGQGQPQHF

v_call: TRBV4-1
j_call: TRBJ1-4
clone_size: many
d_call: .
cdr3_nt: TGCGCCAGCAGCGGTTCAGGGTTGGGTGAAAAACTGTTTTTT
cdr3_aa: CASSGSGLGEKLFF

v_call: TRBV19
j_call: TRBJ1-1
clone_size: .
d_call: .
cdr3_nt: TGTGCCAGTAGTATAGTTAGGCGTATGAACACTGAAGCTTTCTTT
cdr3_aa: CASSIVRRMNTEAFF

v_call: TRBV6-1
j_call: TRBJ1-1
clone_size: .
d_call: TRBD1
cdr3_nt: TGTGCCAGCAGTGAAAGGCAGGGGGCCACGAACACTGAAGCTTTCTTT
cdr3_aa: CASSERQGATNTEAFF

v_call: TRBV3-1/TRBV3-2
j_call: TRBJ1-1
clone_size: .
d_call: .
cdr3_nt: TGTGCCAGCAGTTCCCGGGGGGGGTCCGAAGCTTTCTTT
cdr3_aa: CASSSRGGSEAFF

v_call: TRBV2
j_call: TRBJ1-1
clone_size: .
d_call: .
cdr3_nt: TGTGCCAGCAGTGATTTTTGGGACACTGAAGCTTTCTTT
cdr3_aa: CASSDFWDTEAFF

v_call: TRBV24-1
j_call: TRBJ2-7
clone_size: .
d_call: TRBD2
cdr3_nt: TGTGCCACCAGTGATTGGCGGGGGGGGACAAGGGGCCTACCCTACGAGCAGTACTTC
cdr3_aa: CATSDWRGGTRGLPYEQYF

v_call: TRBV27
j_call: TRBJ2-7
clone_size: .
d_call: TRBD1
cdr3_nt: TGTGCCAGCCCGACAGGGCGGACCTACGAGCAGTACTTC
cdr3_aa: CASPTGRTYEQYF

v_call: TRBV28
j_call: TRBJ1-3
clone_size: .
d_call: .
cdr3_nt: TGTGCCAGCAGTTTATTGGGCTCTTCCTCTGGAAACACCATATATTTT
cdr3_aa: CASSLLGSSSGNTIYF

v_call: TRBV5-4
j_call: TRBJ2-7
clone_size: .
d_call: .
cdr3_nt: TGTGCCAGCAGCCGACCTGACGGTGGCGAGCAGTACTTC
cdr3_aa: CASSRPDGGEQYF

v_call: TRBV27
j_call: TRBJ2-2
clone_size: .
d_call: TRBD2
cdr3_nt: TGTGCCAGCCACGGACTAGCGGGACACCCCGGGGAGCTGTTTTTT
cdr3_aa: CASHGLAGHPGELFF

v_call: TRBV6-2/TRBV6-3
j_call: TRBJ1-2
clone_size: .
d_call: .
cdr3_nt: TGTGCCAGCAGTTCGAGGGTGGGGATTTATGGCTACACCTTC
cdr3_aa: CASSSRVGIYGYTF

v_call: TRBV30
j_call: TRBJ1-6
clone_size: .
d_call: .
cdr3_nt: TGTGCCTTGGGACCGGTCCGGACTAATTCACCCCTCCACTTT
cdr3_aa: CALGPVRTNSPLHF

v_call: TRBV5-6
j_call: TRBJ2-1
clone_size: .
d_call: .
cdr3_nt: TGTGCCAGCAGCTATACAAGAGGGAATGAGCAGTTCTTC
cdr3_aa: CASSYTRGNEQFF